The 19 T cell receptor beta chains in this list originate from one sample, sequenced in a study of OX40 agonist ivuxolimab in advanced cancers. Sequenced by immunoSEQ multiplex PCR; TCRdb stores in-frame clones only, minus some. The sample carries 50,000 to 65,000 clones, about 81% recorded once. The sample in question was CD4+ or CD8+ T cells sorted from blood, obtained in a trial of the OX40 agonist ivuxolimab. These receptor sequences come from an adult with an advanced solid tumor such as melanoma, head and neck, liver or kidney cancer.

This sequence joins TRBV18 and TRBJ2-7; 14 bases are a match to TRBD2. CDR1 is KGHSH and CDR2 is LQKENI in the germline V gene. CDR3 length: 18 amino acids. V shed 4 bases and J 2 bases; nucleotides not matched to a gene: 10. CDR3 amino acids: CASSRGTSGGKLTYEQYF. The DNA for the CDR3 is TGTGCCAGCTCACGTGGGACTAGCGGGGGTAAACTTACCTACGAGCAGTACTTC.

The genes are TRBV30 and TRBJ2-7; D gene ambiguous. The CDR3 is made up of 11 amino acids. Trimming took 1 base from V and 6 from J, leaving 7 bases between them. The germline V gene has CDR1 GTSNPN and CDR2 SVGIG (reference sequence). CDR3 amino acids: CAWSAQSEQYF. DNA for the CDR3: TGTGCCTGGAGTGCACAGAGCGAGCAGTACTTC.

This clone has only one observation. This rearrangement joins TRBV30 to TRBJ1-4; D call uncertain. The CDR3 is 13 amino acids. V was trimmed by 4 bases and J by 0 bases, leaving 6 bases between them. Per germline, CDR1 GTSNPN and CDR2 SVGIG (reference sequence). CDR3 protein: CAWKRTTNEKLFF. In DNA, the CDR3 is TGTGCCTGGAAGAGAACAACTAATGAAAAACTGTTTTTT.

This chain links TRBV4-1 with TRBJ2-3, with 7 bases that match TRBD1. Germline trimming cut 2 bases from V and 1 base from J; bases unmatched to any gene: 9. The CDR3 loop spans 17 amino acids. Per the germline V gene, CDR1 is MGHRA and CDR2 is YSYEKL. The chain's CDR3 is CASSQPLRGRGTDTQYF. The CDR3 bases are TGCGCCAGCAGCCAACCCCTGAGGGGGCGTGGCACAGATACGCAGTATTTT.

This clone has just a few counts. This chain connects TRBV5-1 to TRBJ2-6, with a possible D match to TRBD1 (5 bases). This CDR3 contains 15 residues. Trimming cost V 3 bases and J 2 bases, with 9 bases left between them. Germline V gene sequence: CDR1 SGHRS, CDR2 YFSETQ. The CDR3 region is CASSYGQTGANVLTF. The DNA for the CDR3 is TGCGCCAGCAGCTACGGACAAACTGGGGCCAACGTCCTGACTTTC.

The chain has TRBV7-9 and TRBJ1-3; no definite D call. The CDR3 spans 16 residues. Germline V gene sequence: CDR1 SEHNR, CDR2 FQNEAQ (reference sequence). The V end was cut by 5 bases, the J end by 8 bases, with 22 bases between. The CDR3 here is CASSPEVGPRVHTIYF. The DNA for the CDR3 is TGTGCCAGCAGCCCAGAAGTGGGTCCGCGGGTCCACACCATATATTTT.

V and J are TRBV5-6 and TRBJ1-2; D is unresolved. Germline lookup yields CDR1 SGHDT and CDR2 YYEEEE. The CDR3 is 12 residues long. V was pared by 1 base and J by 8 bases, with 9 bases between. DNA for the CDR3: TGTGCCAGCAGCTTGCTCGAGGGAGGCTACACCTTC. As protein: CASSLLEGGYTF.

This chain connects TRBV30 to TRBJ2-1; D remains ambiguous. Germline values: CDR1 GTSNPN, CDR2 SVGIG (reference sequence). The CDR3 contains 14 residues. Trimming removed 7 bases from V and 1 base from J, with 14 bases in between. CDR3 in amino acids: CAYEDVGSYNEQFF. DNA of the CDR3: TGTGCCTATGAGGATGTTGGGTCCTACAATGAGCAGTTCTTC.

Only one count was recorded for this clone. The chain combines TRBV5-1 with TRBJ2-1; D is undetermined. Germline V lookup: CDR1 SGHRS, CDR2 YFSETQ. The CDR3 loop spans 15 amino acids. V was clipped by 0 bases and J by 0 bases, with 7 bases between them. CDR3 amino acids: CASSLDGFSYNEQFF. CDR3 in DNA: TGCGCCAGCAGCTTGGACGGATTCTCCTACAATGAGCAGTTCTTC.

The gene calls are TRBV19 and TRBJ1-2; weak D call: TRBD1 (5 bases). The CDR3 spans 12 residues. Between the trimmed V and J ends, which lost 3 bases and 8 bases, there was a span of 10 bases. Looked up from germline, CDR1 is LNHDA and CDR2 is SQIVND (reference sequence). The CDR3 bases are TGTGCCAGTAGTATCGGTGAGGGGGGCTACACCTTC. It specifies CASSIGEGGYTF.

The V call is TRBV11-3, the J call TRBJ2-6; unclear D gene. Germline assignment: CDR1 SGHNT and CDR2 YENEEA. V dropped 4 bases and J dropped 2 bases, with 9 bases sitting between them. CDR3 length: 15 residues. CDR3 sequence (DNA): TGTGCCAGCAGCTCGTCAGTACCTGGGGCCAACGTCCTGACTTTC. Translated: CASSSSVPGANVLTF.

This sequence joins TRBV30 and TRBJ2-3, with 8 bases fitting TRBD1. V was pared by 5 bases and J by 9 bases, with 7 bases of the junction left unmatched. This CDR3 spans 12 amino acids. Germline V gives CDR1 GTSNPN, CDR2 SVGIG (reference sequence). CDR3 nucleotides: TGTGCCTGGGGTAGAGGACAGGGCACGCAGTATTTT. This gives the protein CAWGRGQGTQYF.

The chain joins TRBV19 to TRBJ2-5; 8 positions match TRBD1. With 8 bases clipped from V and 4 bases from J, the junction kept 6 bases outside the gene matches. Germline V CDR1 and CDR2: LNHDA, SQIVND (reference sequence). The CDR3 loop spans 13 amino acids. CDR3 coding DNA: TGTGCCAGTGGGACAGGAGGTGGAGAGACCCAGTACTTC. Translation gives CASGTGGGETQYF.

The chain couples TRBV6-1 to TRBJ1-2; 8 bases map to TRBD1. This CDR3 is 15 amino acids long. Trimming removed 0 bases from V and 4 bases from J; junction bases left unmatched: 4. Germline assignment: CDR1 MNHNS and CDR2 SASEGT. CDR3 sequence (DNA): TGTGCCAGCAGTGAAGCCCCAGACAGGGGCTATGGCTACACCTTC. Encoded protein: CASSEAPDRGYGYTF.

This chain uses TRBV2 with TRBJ1-2; D remains unclear. The V end was cut by 1 base, the J end by 4 bases, with 13 bases between. CDR1 and CDR2 from the germline V gene are SNHLY and FYNNEI. The CDR3 contains 15 residues. In DNA, the CDR3 is TGTGCCAGCAGTGAAGGTGGGGTTCAAGCCTATGGCTACACCTTC. Translated, it gives CASSEGGVQAYGYTF.

Written as DNA, the CDR3 is TGTGCCAGCACGAGGGACTCTAACTATGGCTACACCTTC. Residues: CASTRDSNYGYTF. The V gene is TRBV18, the J gene TRBJ1-2; maybe TRBD1 (5 bases). CDR3 length equals 13 residues. The germline V gene encodes CDR1 KGHSH and CDR2 LQKENI. V lost 8 bases, J lost 0 bases, and 10 bases lay in between.

V gene TRBV6-5 combines with J gene TRBJ2-7; 11 bases agree with TRBD1. The germline V gene encodes CDR1 MNHEY and CDR2 SVGAGI. The length of the CDR3 is 15 residues. The J segment lost 5 bases and the V segment lost 5 bases, leaving 8 bases of the junction unmatched. In nucleotides, the CDR3 is TGTGCCAGCAGTCCCCCCGGACAGGGGGCGAACGAGCAGTACTTC. Amino acids: CASSPPGQGANEQYF.

The chain combines TRBV11-2 with TRBJ1-3; D call uncertain. Looked up from germline, CDR1 is SGHAT and CDR2 is FQNNGV. V was pared by 5 bases and J by 4 bases, with 18 bases between. The CDR3 loop spans 16 amino acids. As DNA, the CDR3 is TGTGCCAGCAGCCCGCACCAACTCGGATCAGGAAACACCATATATTTT. Residues: CASSPHQLGSGNTIYF.

V gene TRBV9 combines with J gene TRBJ2-2, with D tentatively TRBD1 (6 bases). The CDR3 runs to 16 residues. V gave up 4 bases and J gave up 1 base, with 14 bases separating them. The germline CDR1 and CDR2 sequences are SGDLS and YYNGEE. Here the CDR3 reads CASSRGQTKNTGELFF. CDR3 in DNA: TGTGCCAGCAGCCGCGGACAGACCAAGAACACCGGGGAGCTGTTTTTT.